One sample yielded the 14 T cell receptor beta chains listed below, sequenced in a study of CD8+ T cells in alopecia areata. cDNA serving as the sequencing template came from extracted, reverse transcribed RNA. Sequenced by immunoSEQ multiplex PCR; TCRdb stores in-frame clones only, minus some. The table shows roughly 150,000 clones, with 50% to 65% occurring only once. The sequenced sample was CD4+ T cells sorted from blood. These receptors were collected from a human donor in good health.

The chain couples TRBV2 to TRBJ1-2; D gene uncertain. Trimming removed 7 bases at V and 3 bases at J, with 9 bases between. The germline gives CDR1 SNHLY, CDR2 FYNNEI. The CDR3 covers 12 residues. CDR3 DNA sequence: TGTGCCAGCACGGGCAGTCACTATGGCTACACCTTC. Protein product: CASTGSHYGYTF.

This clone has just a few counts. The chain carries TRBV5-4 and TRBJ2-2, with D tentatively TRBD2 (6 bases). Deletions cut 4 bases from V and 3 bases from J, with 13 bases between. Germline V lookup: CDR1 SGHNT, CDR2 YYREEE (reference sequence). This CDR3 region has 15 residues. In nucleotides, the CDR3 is TGTGCCAGCAGCAGGACTACCTTGGACACCGGGGAGCTGTTTTTT. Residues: CASSRTTLDTGELFF.

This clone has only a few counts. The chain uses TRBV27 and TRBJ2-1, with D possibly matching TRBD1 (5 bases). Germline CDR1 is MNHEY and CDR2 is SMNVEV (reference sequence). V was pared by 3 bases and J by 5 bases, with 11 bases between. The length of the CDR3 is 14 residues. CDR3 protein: CASSFFVGDNEQFF. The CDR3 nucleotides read TGTGCCAGCAGTTTCTTTGTAGGGGACAATGAGCAGTTCTTC.

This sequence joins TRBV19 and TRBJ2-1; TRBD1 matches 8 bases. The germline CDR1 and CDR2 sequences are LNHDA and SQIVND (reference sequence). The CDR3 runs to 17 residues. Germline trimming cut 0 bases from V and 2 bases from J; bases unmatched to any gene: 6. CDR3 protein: CASSIDLLTGAYNEQFF. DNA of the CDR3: TGTGCCAGTAGTATAGATCTTTTGACAGGGGCCTACAATGAGCAGTTCTTC.

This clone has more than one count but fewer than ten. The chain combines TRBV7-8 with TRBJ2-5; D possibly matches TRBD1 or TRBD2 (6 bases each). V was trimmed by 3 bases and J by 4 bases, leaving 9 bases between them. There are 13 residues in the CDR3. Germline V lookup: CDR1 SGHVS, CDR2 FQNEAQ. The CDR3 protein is CASSFPGAETQYF. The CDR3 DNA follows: TGTGCCAGCAGCTTCCCGGGGGCAGAGACCCAGTACTTC.

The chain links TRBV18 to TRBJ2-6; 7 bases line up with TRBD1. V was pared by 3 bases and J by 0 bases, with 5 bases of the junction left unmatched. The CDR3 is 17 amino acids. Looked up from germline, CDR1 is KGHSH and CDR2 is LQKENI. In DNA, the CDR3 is TGTGCCAGCTCACCGGTACAGGGGCCCTCTGGGGCCAACGTCCTGACTTTC. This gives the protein CASSPVQGPSGANVLTF.

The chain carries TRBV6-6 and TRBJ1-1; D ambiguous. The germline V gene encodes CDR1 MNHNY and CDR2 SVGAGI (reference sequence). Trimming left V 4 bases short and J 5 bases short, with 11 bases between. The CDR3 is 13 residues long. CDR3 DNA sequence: TGTGCCAGCAGTTTAGATCCAATGACTGAAGCTTTCTTT. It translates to CASSLDPMTEAFF.

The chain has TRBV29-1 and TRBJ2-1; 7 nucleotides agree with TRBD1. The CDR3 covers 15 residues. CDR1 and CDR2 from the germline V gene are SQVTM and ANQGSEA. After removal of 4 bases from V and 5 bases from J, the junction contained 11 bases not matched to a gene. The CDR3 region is CSVVPATGLHNEQFF. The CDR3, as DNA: TGCAGCGTTGTCCCGGCGACAGGGCTTCACAATGAGCAGTTCTTC.

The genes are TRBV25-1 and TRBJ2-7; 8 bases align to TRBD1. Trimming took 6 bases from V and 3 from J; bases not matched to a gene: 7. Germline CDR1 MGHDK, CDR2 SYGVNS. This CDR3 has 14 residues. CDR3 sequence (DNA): TGTGCCAGCAGAACAGGGGGACAGTACTACGAGCAGTACTTC. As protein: CASRTGGQYYEQYF.

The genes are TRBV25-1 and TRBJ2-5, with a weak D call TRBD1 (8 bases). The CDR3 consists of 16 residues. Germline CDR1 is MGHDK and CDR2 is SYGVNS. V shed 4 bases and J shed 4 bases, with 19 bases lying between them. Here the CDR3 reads CASSARQGRGRETQYF. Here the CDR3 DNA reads TGTGCCAGCAGTGCCCGACAGGGGAGGGGGAGAGAGACCCAGTACTTC.

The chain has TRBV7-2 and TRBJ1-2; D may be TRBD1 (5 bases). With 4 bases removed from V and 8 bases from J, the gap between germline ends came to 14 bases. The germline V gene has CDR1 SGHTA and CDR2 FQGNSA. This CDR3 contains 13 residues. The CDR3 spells CASSYEPGRGYTF. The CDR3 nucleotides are TGTGCCAGCAGCTACGAACCAGGGCGCGGCTACACCTTC.

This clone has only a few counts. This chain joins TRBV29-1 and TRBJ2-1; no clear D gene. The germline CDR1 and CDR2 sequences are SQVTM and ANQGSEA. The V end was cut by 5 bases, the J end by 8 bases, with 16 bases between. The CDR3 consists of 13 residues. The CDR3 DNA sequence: TGCAGCGTTATGCGAATCCTGGGCGATGAGCAGTTCTTC. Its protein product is CSVMRILGDEQFF.

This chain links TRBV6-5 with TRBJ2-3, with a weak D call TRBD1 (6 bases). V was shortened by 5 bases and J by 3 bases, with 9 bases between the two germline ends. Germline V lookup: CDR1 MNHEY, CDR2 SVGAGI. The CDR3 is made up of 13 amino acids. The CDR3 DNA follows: TGTGCCAGCAGTAACACAGGGACAGATACGCAGTATTTT. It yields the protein CASSNTGTDTQYF.

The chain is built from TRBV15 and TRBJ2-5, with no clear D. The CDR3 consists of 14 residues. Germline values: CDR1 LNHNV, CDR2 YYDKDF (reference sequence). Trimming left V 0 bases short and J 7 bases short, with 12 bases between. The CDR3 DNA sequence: TGTGCCACCAGCAGAGATGAGGTGTCAAGGACCCAGTACTTC. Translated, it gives CATSRDEVSRTQYF.